This passage covers 3 T cell receptor beta chains from one sample sequenced in a study of blood T cell repertoires in COVID-19. Profiling relied on immunoSEQ multiplex PCR, and the TCRdb table lists in-frame clones only, not all of them. The profile covers fewer than 45,000 clones, with over 75% appearing a single time and 1% to 1.5% taken by the ten largest. Material for sequencing was peripheral blood. All receptors come from a woman aged 35 to 49 with acute or convalescent COVID-19.

V usage is TRBV11-3 and J usage is TRBJ1-3; D is undetermined. CDR3 length: 14 amino acids. With 3 bases removed from V and 2 bases from J, the gap between germline ends came to 8 bases. Looked up from germline, CDR1 is SGHNT and CDR2 is YENEEA. The CDR3 protein is CASSFSGAGNTIYF. CDR3 in DNA: TGTGCCAGCAGCTTTTCGGGTGCTGGAAACACCATATATTTT.

The chain uses TRBV3-1 (or the pseudogene TRBV3-2) and TRBJ2-1, with 10 bases fitting TRBD2. With 0 bases clipped from V and 7 bases from J, the junction kept 9 bases outside the gene matches. Germline V lookup: CDR1 LGHDT, CDR2 YNNKEL (reference sequence). This CDR3 has 17 amino acids. The CDR3 here is CASSQDLWGLAFNEQFF. The CDR3 coding sequence is TGTGCCAGCAGCCAAGATCTTTGGGGACTAGCGTTTAATGAGCAGTTCTTC.

V and J are TRBV21-1 and TRBJ1-1; TRBD1 is the table's D call, not checked against the DNA. TRBV21-1 constitutes a pseudogene. The CDR3 consists of 14 residues. DNA for the CDR3: TGTGCCAGCAGCATACGGGGACAGGGCACTGAAGCTTTCTTT. The encoded protein is CASSIRGQGTEAFF.